The 25 T cell receptor beta chains reported below all come from one sample, sequenced in a study of T cells expressing NK-cell markers. TCRdb re-called the 5' RACE reads; every CDR3 protein appears as one record, without DNA. The table for this sample gives roughly 380,000 distinct CDR3 sequences. The specimen sequenced was blood T cells: a sorted CD56 or NKG2C T cell subset, CD4+ or CD8+ T cells, or bulk PBMC T cells (not recorded which). Receptors were obtained from a man between 18 and 69 years old in good health.

The chain joins TRBV28 to TRBJ2-7; no DNA is available, so the TRBD1 call from TCRdb remains unchecked. The CDR3 loop spans 15 amino acids. Looked up from germline, CDR1 is MDHEN and CDR2 is SYDVKM. CDR3 sequence: CASSLSQGNRYEQYF.

This chain joins TRBV5-6 and TRBJ2-6; TCRdb's assignment of TRBD1 cannot be checked, as there is no DNA. Germline V CDR1 and CDR2: SGHDT, YYEEEE. The CDR3 is 20 residues long. The CDR3 reads CASSFGPLEARFPGANVLTF. The whole variable domain, filled in from reference TRBV5-6 and TRBJ2-6, reads DAGVTQSPTHLIKTRGQQVTLRCSPKSGHDTVSWYQQALGQGPQFIFQYYEEEERQRGNFPDRFSGHQFPNYSSELNVNALLLGDSALYLCASSFGPLEARFPGANVLTFGAGSRLTVL.

V usage is TRBV5-1 and J usage is TRBJ1-4. The CDR3 runs 16 residues. The germline V gene has CDR1 SGHRS and CDR2 YFSETQ. The CDR3 spells CASSLAHGATNEKLFF.

The chain couples TRBV7-8 to TRBJ2-6; TCRdb names TRBD1, which stays unverified in the absence of DNA. Germline assignment: CDR1 SGHVS and CDR2 FQNEAQ. This CDR3 spans 16 amino acids. CDR3: CATVDRPYSGANVLTF. Full variable domain (rest looked up from reference TRBV7-8 and TRBJ2-6): GAGVSQSPRYKVAKRGQDVALRCDPISGHVSLFWYQQALGQGPEFLTYFQNEAQLDKSGLPSDRFFAERPEGSVSTLKIQRTQQEDSAVYLCATVDRPYSGANVLTFGAGSRLTVL.

This CDR3 reads CATSDGGQGLHNEQFF. The rearrangement links TRBV24-1 to TRBJ2-1; TCRdb's D gene call, TRBD1, goes unchecked for lack of DNA. The CDR3 has 16 amino acids. Germline V gene data show CDR1 as KGHDR and CDR2 as SFDVKD.

The CDR3 loop reads CSAKGAVEQYF. J is TRBJ2-7 and V is TRBV20-1; TCRdb's assignment of TRBD1 cannot be checked, as there is no DNA. There are 11 residues in the CDR3. From germline, CDR1 is DFQATT and CDR2 SNEGSKA (reference sequence).

The chain combines TRBV19 with TRBJ2-3. Germline-derived CDR1 and CDR2 are LNHDA and SQIVND (reference sequence). The CDR3 spans 15 residues. The CDR3 loop is CASSNKGLSTDTQYF.

The chain has TRBV20-1 and TRBJ2-3; TCRdb's D call of TRBD2 is untestable without DNA. Germline V CDR1 and CDR2: DFQATT, SNEGSKA (reference sequence). The CDR3 length is 16 residues. The chain's CDR3 is CSARGSGGAGTDTQYF.

The V call is TRBV12-3 or TRBV12-4, the J call TRBJ2-7. The CDR3 length is 14 residues. CDR3 amino acids: CASSFSERNYEQYF.

The CDR3 sequence is CASSLGGESYTEAFF. J is TRBJ1-1 and V is TRBV5-1; TCRdb gives TRBD1 as the D gene, but with no DNA this cannot be confirmed. Germline CDR1 and CDR2: SGHRS and YFSETQ. The CDR3 contains 15 residues.

V is TRBV6-2 or TRBV6-3 and J is TRBJ2-4; the D gene TCRdb calls, TRBD1, cannot be checked with no DNA. The CDR3 length is 15 residues. Germline CDR1 MNHEY, CDR2 SVGEGT. CDR3 region: CASSRQSLAKNIQYF.

V gene TRBV20-1 combines with J gene TRBJ2-1; TCRdb proposes TRBD1, but this gene call is untestable without DNA. Germline V gene lookup returns CDR1 DFQATT and CDR2 SNEGSKA (reference sequence). This CDR3 comprises 12 residues. CDR3 sequence: CSAFSGLGEQFF.

V usage is TRBV5-6 and J usage is TRBJ2-1; as DNA is missing, the TRBD2 call by TCRdb cannot be tested. CDR3 length equals 16 residues. The germline gives CDR1 SGHDT, CDR2 YYEEEE. The CDR3 loop is CASSKRASGGAMEQFF.

The chain couples TRBV24-1 to TRBJ2-3. This CDR3 has 12 amino acids. From germline, CDR1 is KGHDR and CDR2 SFDVKD. The CDR3: CATSRKRDTQYF.

This chain links TRBV12-5 with TRBJ1-5; no DNA is available, so the TRBD1 call from TCRdb remains unchecked. There are 14 residues in the CDR3. Germline V lookup: CDR1 LGHNT, CDR2 FRNRAP. This chain's CDR3 is CASVMRGTPQPQHF.

The gene calls are TRBV3-1 and TRBJ2-1. Germline V gene sequence: CDR1 LGHDT, CDR2 YNNKEL (reference sequence). This CDR3 is built from 15 residues. The CDR3 spells CASRIGVGSYNEQFF.

The V gene is TRBV5-1, the J gene TRBJ1-1. Per germline, CDR1 SGHRS and CDR2 YFSETQ. This CDR3 has 14 amino acids. This CDR3 is CASSYLQRNTEAFF.

The rearrangement uses TRBV20-1 and TRBJ2-3; TCRdb names TRBD2, which stays unverified in the absence of DNA. The germline CDR1 and CDR2 sequences are DFQATT and SNEGSKA (reference sequence). The CDR3 totals 15 residues. The CDR3 loop reads CSANRREGATDTQYF.

The chain couples TRBV9 to TRBJ1-3. Germline V gene data show CDR1 as SGDLS and CDR2 as YYNGEE. CDR3 length equals 14 residues. The CDR3: CASSPQRFGNTIYF.

The chain recombines TRBV11-1 with TRBJ2-1; there is no DNA to check the TCRdb D call of TRBD2. Germline assignment: CDR1 SGHAT and CDR2 FQDESV (reference sequence). The CDR3 contains 16 residues. CDR3 sequence: CASSSGTSSSYNEQFF. The full variable domain, in which reference TRBV11-1 and TRBJ2-1 provide the parts outside the CDR3, is EAEVAQSPRYKITEKSQAVAFWCDPISGHATLYWYRQILGQGPELLVQFQDESVVDDSQLPKDRFSAERLKGVDSTLKIQPAELGDSAMYLCASSSGTSSSYNEQFFGPGTRLTVL.

The chain uses TRBV15 and TRBJ2-1; the D gene TCRdb calls, TRBD1, cannot be checked with no DNA. The CDR3 spans 12 residues. The germline CDR1 and CDR2 sequences are LNHNV and YYDKDF (reference sequence). CDR3 amino acids: CATKDRYNEQFF.

The gene calls are TRBV5-1 and TRBJ2-5; TCRdb's D call of TRBD1 is untestable without DNA. Germline CDR1 SGHRS, CDR2 YFSETQ. The CDR3 contains 16 residues. The CDR3 sequence: CASSPLAGGIQETQYF. The variable domain in full, completed from reference TRBV5-1 and TRBJ2-5, reads KAGVTQTPRYLIKTRGQQVTLSCSPISGHRSVSWYQQTPGQGLQFLFEYFSETQRNKGNFPGRFSGRQFSNSRSEMNVSTLELGDSALYLCASSPLAGGIQETQYFGPGTRLLVL.

This chain uses TRBV12-5 with TRBJ2-3; checking the TCRdb D call of TRBD1 is not possible without DNA. Germline-derived CDR1 and CDR2 are LGHNT and FRNRAP. The CDR3 length is 14 residues. This CDR3 reads CASGPPTAADTQYF.

V and J are TRBV6-2 or TRBV6-3 and TRBJ2-3; TCRdb selects TRBD2, and the lack of DNA leaves this call unchecked. Germline loops: CDR1 MNHEY, CDR2 SVGEGT. The CDR3 has 19 amino acids. CDR3 region: CASSYLFGSGGAYGDTQYF.

The chain recombines TRBV12-3 or TRBV12-4 with TRBJ1-2. The CDR3 runs 13 residues. Here the CDR3 reads CASGNSLQTGYTF.